Below are 30 T cell receptor beta chains sequenced from a single sample in a study of cytomegalovirus exposure and HLA in healthy donors (dated by TCRdb to between 2016 and 2019). To prepare the library, the immunoSEQ multiplex PCR assay was applied. The multiplex PCR relied on a mix of 60 forward primers for TCR Vbeta segments and 13 reverse primers for TCR Jbeta segments. Held by TCRdb, this immuneACCESS table contains in-frame sequences only and omits some clones. Under half of the omission traces to an unresolved V gene where checked; the cause of the rest is unknown. This sample comprises 60,000 to 70,000 clones, 78% of them detected only once. The ten largest make up roughly a tenth of the sample. The sample consisted of PBMCs. The receptors originated from a man in his forties or fifties in good health and CMV-seronegative.

V and J are TRBV28 and TRBJ1-3; D is possibly TRBD1 (6 bases). Germline V gives CDR1 MDHEN, CDR2 SYDVKM. This CDR3 is built from 15 residues. Trimming took off 3 bases at V and 6 bases at J, with 15 bases between the two ends. CDR3 region: CASSLGFDRINTIYF. The CDR3 DNA is TGTGCCAGCAGTTTGGGGTTTGACAGGATAAACACCATATATTTT.

This clone is a singleton in its sample. This chain uses TRBV7-8 with TRBJ1-3; D ambiguous. This CDR3 has 16 residues. Trimming took 2 bases from V and 2 from J, leaving 13 bases between them. Germline V CDR1 and CDR2: SGHVS, FQNEAQ. The chain's CDR3 is CASSLRVGVTGNTIYF. The CDR3 nucleotides are TGTGCCAGCAGCTTACGCGTCGGGGTTACTGGAAACACCATATATTTT.

This clone was recorded a few times. This chain joins TRBV29-1 and TRBJ1-1, with 7 bases aligning to TRBD1. The ends lost 6 bases at V and 0 bases at J; junction bases unmatched: 4. Germline CDR1 is SQVTM and CDR2 is ANQGSEA. This CDR3 is 13 amino acids long. CDR3 nucleotide sequence: TGCAGCGTCGCACAGGGGATGAACACTGAAGCTTTCTTT. Protein product: CSVAQGMNTEAFF.

This clone was counted a single time. V usage is TRBV4-1 and J usage is TRBJ1-2; 10 bases agree with TRBD1. CDR3 size: 16 residues. Germline V gives CDR1 MGHRA, CDR2 YSYEKL. V lost 3 bases to trimming and J lost 2 bases; unmatched junction nucleotides: 6. CDR3 loop: CASSQPSGQGNYGYTF. CDR3 DNA sequence: TGCGCCAGCAGCCAGCCCTCGGGACAGGGGAACTATGGCTACACCTTC.

This clone came up once. The V gene is TRBV19, the J gene TRBJ1-5, with TRBD1 identical over 9 bases. Germline loops: CDR1 LNHDA, CDR2 SQIVND (reference sequence). This CDR3 is built from 17 residues. Trimming took 5 bases from V and 4 from J; bases not matched to a gene: 12. The CDR3 DNA reads TGTGCCAGTAGTCTTCACTCGGGACAGGGTGCAAATCAGCCCCAGCATTTT. Translating it yields CASSLHSGQGANQPQHF.

The chain couples TRBV7-3 to TRBJ2-1; tentative D call: TRBD1 (6 bases). The CDR3 totals 14 residues. The V gene's germline CDR1 is SGHTA and CDR2 FQGTGA. Trimming took off 4 bases at V and 2 bases at J, with 9 bases between the two ends. In DNA, the CDR3 is TGTGCCAGCAGCTCAGCAGGGGCCTACAATGAGCAGTTCTTC. Protein: CASSSAGAYNEQFF.

V gene TRBV6-1 combines with J gene TRBJ2-2; D is undetermined. Germline CDR1 is MNHNS and CDR2 is SASEGT. The CDR3 covers 13 residues. Deletions cut 3 bases from V and 5 bases from J, with 7 bases between. This chain's CDR3 is CASSERFTGELFF. DNA of the CDR3: TGTGCCAGCAGTGAGAGGTTTACCGGGGAGCTGTTTTTT.

The chain carries TRBV19 and TRBJ1-4, with 7 positions matching TRBD1. Trimming at V came to 5 bases and at J to 3 bases, leaving 6 bases not matched to a gene. This CDR3 is 15 amino acids long. Germline assignment: CDR1 LNHDA and CDR2 SQIVND (reference sequence). CDR3 in DNA: TGTGCCAGTAGTGACCAGGGGGGAGCTAATGAAAAACTGTTTTTT. Its translation is CASSDQGGANEKLFF.

Worth noting for this clone: The germline gene is not matched at one end of the junction; a read error may be the cause. V and J are TRBV7-9 and TRBJ1-3; TRBD1 agrees at 7 bases. Germline V gives CDR1 SEHNR, CDR2 FQNEAQ (reference sequence). The CDR3 contains 16 residues. As DNA, the CDR3 is TGTTCCAGCAGCAAAAGCCGGGACAGCTCTGGAAACACCATATATTTT. Its protein product is CSSSKSRDSSGNTIYF.

The chain has TRBV19 and TRBJ2-1, with a possible D match to TRBD2 (6 bases). V was pared by 7 bases and J by 1 base, with 14 bases between. Germline loops: CDR1 LNHDA, CDR2 SQIVND (reference sequence). The CDR3 contains 15 residues. CDR3 in amino acids: CASTHPRGSYNEQFF. The CDR3 DNA reads as TGTGCCAGTACCCACCCGCGGGGATCCTACAATGAGCAGTTCTTC. Complete variable domain (other parts from reference TRBV19 and TRBJ2-1): DGGITQSPKYLFRKEGQNVTLSCEQNLNHDAMYWYRQDPGQGLRLIYYSQIVNDFQKGDIAEGYSVSREKKESFPLTVTSAQKNPTAFYLCASTHPRGSYNEQFFGPGTRLTVL.

The chain carries TRBV7-8 and TRBJ1-1, with TRBD1 as a possible D gene (6 bases). CDR1 is SGHVS and CDR2 is FQNEAQ in the germline V gene. The CDR3 is 15 residues long. Trimming cost V 2 bases and J 5 bases, with 15 bases left between them. The CDR3 loop is CASSLTPQGTTEAFF. DNA for the CDR3: TGTGCCAGCAGCTTAACTCCGCAGGGGACGACTGAAGCTTTCTTT.

CDR3 sequence: CASERTGTSKNIQYF. The CDR3 DNA reads as TGTGCCAGTGAACGCACCGGGACTAGCAAAAACATTCAGTACTTC. The chain is built from TRBV19 and TRBJ2-4; 8 bases match TRBD2. From germline, CDR1 is LNHDA and CDR2 SQIVND (reference sequence). Trimming at V came to 8 bases and at J to 3 bases, leaving 9 bases not matched to a gene. This CDR3 comprises 15 residues.

J is TRBJ1-1 and V is TRBV18, with D maybe TRBD1 (6 bases). Trimming removed 5 bases at V and 4 bases at J, with 14 bases between. CDR3 length equals 14 residues. Germline CDR1 KGHSH, CDR2 LQKENI. The CDR3 loop is CASSERTDPTEAFF. The CDR3 bases are TGTGCCAGCTCAGAGAGGACAGACCCCACTGAAGCTTTCTTT.

The CDR3 loop is CASRAGGGSGETQYF. The CDR3 DNA reads TGTGCCAGCAGGGCCGGCGGGGGATCCGGCGAGACCCAGTACTTC. The J gene is TRBJ2-5, the V gene TRBV5-6, with 7 positions matching TRBD2. J lost 5 bases, V lost 5 bases, and 12 bases had no gene match. From germline, CDR1 is SGHDT and CDR2 YYEEEE. This CDR3 spans 15 amino acids.

The gene calls are TRBV29-1 and TRBJ2-7; 7 bases fit TRBD2. The CDR3 is 12 amino acids. J gave up 3 bases and V 4 bases, and 3 bases lay outside the gene matches. Germline V gene sequence: CDR1 SQVTM, CDR2 ANQGSEA. In DNA form, the CDR3 reads TGCAGCGTTGGGGAGGGAATCTACGAGCAGTACTTC. Translating gives CSVGEGIYEQYF.

The rearrangement uses TRBV28 and TRBJ2-2; TRBD1 is a possible D gene (6 bases). CDR1 is MDHEN and CDR2 is SYDVKM in the germline V gene. V dropped 6 bases and J dropped 5 bases, with 16 bases sitting between them. CDR3 size: 15 residues. The CDR3, as DNA: TGTGCCAGCAGCCACCGACAGGCCTCTACCGGGGAGCTGTTTTTT. Translated, it gives CASSHRQASTGELFF.

This clone was counted once. The V and J genes are TRBV11-2 and TRBJ2-7; TRBD1 matches at 7 bases. The CDR3 is 14 amino acids. From germline, CDR1 is SGHAT and CDR2 FQNNGV. Germline trimming cut 0 bases from V and 5 bases from J; bases unmatched to any gene: 4. As DNA, the CDR3 is TGTGCCAGCAGCTTAGAAGGCAGGGGGAACGAGCAGTACTTC. Encoded protein: CASSLEGRGNEQYF.

The chain links TRBV5-4 to TRBJ2-1, with 9 bases that match TRBD2. CDR3 length: 14 amino acids. The V and J ends lost 2 bases and 5 bases, in that order; junction bases with no gene match: 2. Germline assignment: CDR1 SGHNT and CDR2 YYREEE (reference sequence). CDR3 sequence (DNA): TGTGCCAGCAGCTTAGCGGGGGGAAACAATGAGCAGTTCTTC. Translated, it gives CASSLAGGNNEQFF.

J is TRBJ2-7 and V is TRBV18; D is unresolved. This CDR3 region has 15 residues. Germline CDR1 KGHSH, CDR2 LQKENI. V dropped 0 bases and J dropped 7 bases, with 16 bases sitting between them. For the CDR3, the DNA is TGTGCCAGCTCACCACCACTTTTGGGCGTAAAGGAGCAGTACTTC. Translated: CASSPPLLGVKEQYF.

The chain couples TRBV7-9 to TRBJ1-6; TRBD1 might be the D (6 bases). The CDR3 has 12 residues. Germline assignment: CDR1 SEHNR and CDR2 FQNEAQ (reference sequence). Trimming stripped 4 bases from V and 15 bases from J, with 13 bases between. The CDR3 coding sequence is TGTGCCAGCAGCTCACTAACGGGACACCTCCACTTT. Its translation is CASSSLTGHLHF. Combining the CDR3 with reference TRBV7-9 and TRBJ1-6 gives the whole variable domain DTGVSQNPRHKITKRGQNVTFRCDPISEHNRLYWYRQTLGQGPEFLTYFQNEAQLEKSRLLSDRFSAERPKGSFSTLEIQRTEQGDSAMYLCASSSLTGHLHFGNGTRLTVT.

This chain links TRBV5-5 with TRBJ2-5; TRBD1 agrees at 8 bases. The length of the CDR3 is 16 residues. In germline, CDR1 is SGHKS, CDR2 YYEKEE (reference sequence). The J segment lost 5 bases and the V segment lost 6 bases, leaving 15 bases of the junction unmatched. In DNA, the CDR3 is TGTGCCAGCACCCCGGACAGGGTTGGGATTGGGGAGACCCAGTACTTC. This gives the protein CASTPDRVGIGETQYF. Combining the CDR3 with reference TRBV5-5 and TRBJ2-5 gives the whole variable domain DAGVTQSPTHLIKTRGQQVTLRCSPISGHKSVSWYQQVLGQGPQFIFQYYEKEERGRGNFPDRFSARQFPNYSSELNVNALLLGDSALYLCASTPDRVGIGETQYFGPGTRLLVL.

The chain couples TRBV6-6 to TRBJ2-3; tentatively, D is TRBD2 (6 bases). The CDR3 is 14 residues long. V was cut by 6 bases and J by 4 bases, with 14 bases left in between. From germline, CDR1 is MNHNY and CDR2 SVGAGI (reference sequence). In DNA, the CDR3 is TGTGCCAGCAGGCGGGACCTCGGCGCAGATACGCAGTATTTT. It is translated as CASRRDLGADTQYF.

The chain combines TRBV5-8 with TRBJ1-4; no definite D call. V was shortened by 0 bases and J by 8 bases, with 14 bases between the two germline ends. CDR3 length: 15 residues. Germline loops: CDR1 SGHTS, CDR2 YDEGEE. This CDR3 reads CASSLGHGLSEKLFF. The CDR3 nucleotides are TGTGCCAGCAGCTTGGGACACGGCTTAAGCGAAAAACTGTTTTTT.

The chain joins TRBV18 to TRBJ2-1; 11 positions agree with TRBD2. The CDR3 contains 16 residues. Germline CDR1 and CDR2: KGHSH and LQKENI. The V and J ends lost 3 bases and 6 bases, in that order; junction bases with no gene match: 7. The DNA of the CDR3 is TGTGCCAGCTCACCTTACGGGACTAGCGGCCGCAATGAGCAGTTCTTC. It is translated as CASSPYGTSGRNEQFF.

The chain carries TRBV18 and TRBJ2-2, with D possibly TRBD1 on 6 matching bases. The germline gives CDR1 KGHSH, CDR2 LQKENI. The germline V and J ends were trimmed by 2 bases and 9 bases, with 10 bases remaining between them. This CDR3 is 13 amino acids long. CDR3 DNA: TGTGCCAGCTCACCAGTACAGGGCCGGGAGCTGTTTTTT. It codes for CASSPVQGRELFF. Complete variable domain (other parts from reference TRBV18 and TRBJ2-2): NAGVMQNPRHLVRRRGQEARLRCSPMKGHSHVYWYRQLPEEGLKFMVYLQKENIIDESGMPKERFSAEFPKEGPSILRIQQVVRGDSAAYFCASSPVQGRELFFGEGSRLTVL.

The chain links TRBV6-6 to TRBJ2-5; 9 positions match TRBD2. Germline CDR1 MNHNY, CDR2 SVGAGI (reference sequence). Germline trimming cut 0 bases from V and 14 bases from J; bases unmatched to any gene: 7. The length of the CDR3 is 13 residues. The CDR3 DNA is TGTGCCAGCAGTTACTCTGCGGGGGGGCCTAGCTACTTC. Protein: CASSYSAGGPSYF.

This clone has a handful of counts. CDR3 in DNA: TGCGCCAGCAGCTTACAGGGGGGGATTCAGCCCCAGCATTTT. Protein product: CASSLQGGIQPQHF. The V gene is TRBV5-1, the J gene TRBJ1-5, with 8 bases that match TRBD1. V lost 2 bases to trimming and J lost 6 bases; unmatched junction nucleotides: 4. The CDR3 runs 14 residues. Germline V lookup: CDR1 SGHRS, CDR2 YFSETQ.

V and J are TRBV28 and TRBJ2-7; 7 bases are shared with TRBD2. The CDR3 totals 17 residues. Germline V CDR1 and CDR2: MDHEN, SYDVKM. Germline trimming cut 2 bases from V and 5 bases from J; bases unmatched to any gene: 15. The CDR3 DNA is TGTGCCAGCAGTTTAGTACGCGGGAGCTTCGATCCGGACGAGCAGTACTTC. This sequence encodes CASSLVRGSFDPDEQYF.

This clone was counted a single time. The chain couples TRBV7-6 to TRBJ2-1, with D maybe TRBD1 (6 bases). This CDR3 spans 13 amino acids. Between the trimmed V and J ends, which lost 4 bases and 9 bases, there was a span of 13 bases. Germline assignment: CDR1 SGHVS and CDR2 FNYEAQ. CDR3 DNA: TGTGCCAGCAGCTCACAGGGAATCGGTGAGCAGTTCTTC. This gives the protein CASSSQGIGEQFF.

The V call is TRBV6-5, the J call TRBJ2-3, with 10 bases identical to TRBD2. The CDR3 totals 15 residues. Germline V lookup: CDR1 MNHEY, CDR2 SVGAGI. The trim removed 2 bases at V and 4 bases at J, leaving 3 bases unmatched. The CDR3 coding sequence is TGTGCCAGCAGTTACGCGACTAGCGGGCCAGATACGCAGTATTTT. Translation gives CASSYATSGPDTQYF.